These T cell receptor beta chains were read from a single sample in a study of T cells in Graves' hyperthyroidism and ophthalmopathy. TCRdb passed the multiplex PCR reads through MiXCR, listing each CDR3 protein once. The sample lists 330,000 or so distinct CDR3 sequences; roughly 19% were seen once. Input material: blood. These receptor sequences come from a man aged 45-60 years with Graves' ophthalmopathy. Each CDR3 is given with its conserved first and last residue. The D gene is left open where the match is weak. The size field is filled for only some rows; it gives once, few, many or a size class.

cdr3_aa	cdr3_nt	clone_size	d_call	v_call	j_call
CASSQRQGSYGYTF	TGTGCCAGCAGCCAACGACAGGGGAGCTATGGCTACACCTTC	NA	TRBD1	TRBV7-9	TRBJ1-2
CASSSGLGGNTIYF	TGTGCCAGCAGTTCTGGGCTCGGTGGAAACACCATATATTTT	many	NA	TRBV28	TRBJ1-3
CASSTAGPGEQYF	TGTGCCAGCTCAACAGCGGGACCGGGAGAGCAGTACTTC	NA	TRBD2	TRBV27	TRBJ2-7
CGIAGTSGRGEQFF	TGCGGCATAGCCGGGACTAGCGGGAGAGGTGAGCAGTTCTTC	NA	TRBD2	TRBV20-1	TRBJ2-1
CASSGGTGDVQYF	TGTGCCAGCAGCGGTGGGACAGGGGATGTTCAGTACTTC	NA	TRBD1	TRBV9	TRBJ2-4
CASSPSTHASGNTIYF	TGTGCCAGCTCACCTTCGACTCATGCCTCTGGAAACACCATATATTTT	NA	NA	TRBV18	TRBJ1-3
CASSLSKLAGGVNEQFF	TGTGCCAGCAGCTTATCAAAACTAGCGGGAGGGGTCAATGAGCAGTTCTTC	many	TRBD2	TRBV11-2	TRBJ2-1
CASIGTGGFGATEAFF	TGTGCCAGCATAGGGACAGGGGGCTTTGGTGCCACTGAAGCTTTCTTT	few	TRBD1	TRBV28	TRBJ1-1
CASSPAGENDEQFF	TGTGCCAGCAGCCCAGCGGGAGAGAATGATGAGCAGTTCTTC	few	TRBD2	TRBV6-2/TRBV6-3	TRBJ2-1
CASRRQDGISNEKLFF	TGTGCCAGCCGCAGACAGGACGGAATTTCTAATGAAAAACTGTTTTTT	NA	NA	TRBV5-5	TRBJ1-4
CASSFETSGIGELFF	TGCGCCAGCAGCTTTGAGACTAGCGGGATCGGGGAGCTGTTTTTT	few	TRBD2	TRBV5-1	TRBJ2-2
CASSDRASTDTQYF	TGTGCCAGCAGTGACCGGGCCAGCACAGATACGCAGTATTTT	many	NA	TRBV2	TRBJ2-3
CASSAGDGNSPLHF	TGTGCCAGCAGCGCAGGGGACGGAAATTCACCCCTCCACTTT	few	NA	TRBV9	TRBJ1-6
CASSPLMRINEQFF	TGTGCCAGCAGCCCCCTGATGCGGATCAATGAGCAGTTCTTC	many	NA	TRBV7-9	TRBJ2-1
CASSLGTSYNEQFF	TGCGCCAGCAGCTTGGGGACTAGTTACAATGAGCAGTTCTTC	NA	TRBD2	TRBV5-1	TRBJ2-1
CASSLSGGTAGELFF	TGTGCCAGCAGCTTGTCCGGGGGGACGGCCGGGGAGCTGTTTTTT	NA	TRBD2	TRBV5-6	TRBJ2-2
CASSTGVDTQYF	TGTGCCAGCAGTACAGGGGTAGATACGCAGTATTTT	many	TRBD1	TRBV2	TRBJ2-3
CATQSGGAPNEQFF	TGTGCCACCCAATCCGGGGGGGCCCCCAATGAGCAGTTCTTC	few	TRBD2	TRBV2	TRBJ2-1
CASSMVGGLAFF	TGTGCCAGTAGTATGGTTGGGGGCTTGGCTTTCTTT	few	NA	TRBV19	TRBJ1-1
CASSLLGFGGTGANVLTF	TGTGCCAGCAGCTTACTAGGATTCGGGGGGACTGGGGCCAACGTCCTGACTTTC	NA	TRBD2	TRBV7-3	TRBJ2-6
CASSQVPGAEAFF	TGTGCCAGCAGCCAAGTACCGGGGGCTGAAGCTTTCTTT	few	NA	TRBV14	TRBJ1-1
CSASQGLEGYEQYF	TGCAGTGCTAGCCAGGGACTAGAGGGATACGAGCAGTACTTC	NA	TRBD2	TRBV20-1	TRBJ2-7
CASSQGGRVGGKTQYF	TGTGCCAGCAGCCAAGGGGGTCGAGTAGGCGGAAAGACCCAGTACTTC	many	NA	TRBV3-1	TRBJ2-5
CASSTTGRGGDEQFF	TGTGCCAGCAGTACGACAGGGCGCGGGGGGGATGAGCAGTTCTTC	many	TRBD2	TRBV27	TRBJ2-1
CASSNKQGADTEAFF	TGTGCCAGCAGTAACAAACAGGGGGCGGACACTGAAGCTTTCTTT	NA	TRBD1	TRBV6-7	TRBJ1-1
CATRAGTMNEQFF	TGTGCCACCAGAGCCGGGACGATGAATGAGCAGTTCTTC	NA	NA	TRBV24-1	TRBJ2-1
CASSLARGTYGYTF	TGTGCCAGCAGCTTAGCGAGGGGGACCTATGGCTACACCTTC	many	NA	TRBV7-2	TRBJ1-2
CASSLQTGLAGELFF	TGTGCCAGCAGCCTCCAGACAGGGTTGGCCGGGGAGCTGTTTTTT	few	TRBD1	TRBV11-3	TRBJ2-2
CASSRLIRLAGGSGELFF	TGTGCCAGCAGCCGTTTGATCCGTTTGGCGGGTGGTTCCGGGGAGCTGTTTTTT	NA	NA	TRBV3-1	TRBJ2-2
CASSFKPYRDQETQYF	TGTGCCAGCAGTTTTAAACCGTACAGGGACCAAGAGACCCAGTACTTC	few	NA	TRBV27	TRBJ2-5
CASGTGQGRNNEQFF	TGTGCCAGTGGAACCGGACAGGGGCGAAACAATGAGCAGTTCTTC	many	TRBD1	TRBV19	TRBJ2-1
CASRNLGAGGYNEQYF	TGTGCCAGCAGAAACCTAGGCGCAGGGGGCTACAACGAGCAGTACTTC	many	TRBD1	TRBV28	TRBJ2-7
CSANILAGASCEQYF	TGCAGTGCCAACATATTAGCGGGAGCCAGCTGCGAGCAGTACTTC	NA	TRBD2	TRBV20-1	TRBJ2-7
CASSVGDWDQETQYF	TGTGCCAGCAGCGTAGGGGACTGGGACCAAGAGACCCAGTACTTC	NA	NA	TRBV9	TRBJ2-5
CASSETTLGQETQYF	TGCGCCAGCAGCGAGACCACGTTGGGGCAAGAGACCCAGTACTTC	few	NA	TRBV5-1	TRBJ2-5
CSAPISGRPYEQYF	TGCAGTGCCCCGATTAGCGGGAGACCGTACGAGCAGTACTTC	many	TRBD2	TRBV20-1	TRBJ2-7
CASRRAGWETQYF	TGTGCCAGCAGACGAGCGGGATGGGAGACCCAGTACTTC	few	TRBD2	TRBV7-9	TRBJ2-5
CASSIYLRKKDEQYF	TGTGCCAGCTCGATTTATTTAAGGAAAAAGGACGAGCAGTACTTC	NA	NA	TRBV18	TRBJ2-7
CASGSRQFNEQFF	TGTGCCAGCGGTTCGAGACAGTTCAATGAGCAGTTCTTC	NA	NA	TRBV27	TRBJ2-1
CSASLSGELFF	TGCAGTGCTAGCCTTTCCGGGGAGCTGTTTTTT	NA	NA	TRBV20-1	TRBJ2-2
CASRRDGPYEQYF	TGTGCCAGCAGAAGAGACGGACCCTACGAGCAGTACTTC	NA	NA	TRBV27	TRBJ2-7
CASSVDRAYNSPLHF	TGTGCCAGCAGCGTGGACAGGGCCTATAATTCACCCCTCCACTTT	NA	TRBD1	TRBV7-6	TRBJ1-6
CASSPAANYEQYF	TGTGCCAGCTCACCTGCGGCCAATTACGAGCAGTACTTC	many	NA	TRBV18	TRBJ2-7
CAISPGQLDRTEAFF	TGTGCCATCAGCCCGGGACAGCTCGATCGCACTGAAGCTTTCTTT	NA	TRBD1	TRBV10-3	TRBJ1-1
CASSQGQGRAAFF	TGTGCCAGCAGCCAGGGGCAGGGTCGGGCAGCTTTCTTT	many	NA	TRBV3-1	TRBJ1-1
CASSLDPGRGTPLHF	TGTGCCAGCAGCTTAGATCCAGGCAGGGGGACACCCCTCCACTTT	many	TRBD1	TRBV11-2	TRBJ1-6
CASRSPGISGYGHTF	TGTGCCAGCAGATCGCCCGGTATCTCGGGCTATGGCCACACCTTC	once	NA	TRBV28	TRBJ1-2
CASRNSFSSYEQYF	TGTGCCAGCAGGAACAGCTTTAGCTCCTACGAGCAGTACTTC	few	NA	TRBV6-1	TRBJ2-7
CASSRADTQYF	TGTGCCAGCAGTAGGGCAGATACGCAGTATTTT	many	NA	TRBV12-3/TRBV12-4	TRBJ2-3